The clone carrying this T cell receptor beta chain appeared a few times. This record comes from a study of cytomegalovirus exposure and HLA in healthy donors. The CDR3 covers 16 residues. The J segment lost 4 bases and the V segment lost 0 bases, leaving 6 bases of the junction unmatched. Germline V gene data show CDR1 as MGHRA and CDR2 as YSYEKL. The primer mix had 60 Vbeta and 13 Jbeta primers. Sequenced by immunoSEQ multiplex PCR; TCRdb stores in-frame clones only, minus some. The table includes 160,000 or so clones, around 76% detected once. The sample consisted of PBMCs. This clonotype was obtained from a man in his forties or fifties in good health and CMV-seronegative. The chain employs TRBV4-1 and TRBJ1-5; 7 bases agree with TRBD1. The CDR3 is CASSQDGTARNQPQHF. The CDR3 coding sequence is TGCGCCAGCAGCCAAGACGGGACAGCTCGGAATCAGCCCCAGCATTTT.